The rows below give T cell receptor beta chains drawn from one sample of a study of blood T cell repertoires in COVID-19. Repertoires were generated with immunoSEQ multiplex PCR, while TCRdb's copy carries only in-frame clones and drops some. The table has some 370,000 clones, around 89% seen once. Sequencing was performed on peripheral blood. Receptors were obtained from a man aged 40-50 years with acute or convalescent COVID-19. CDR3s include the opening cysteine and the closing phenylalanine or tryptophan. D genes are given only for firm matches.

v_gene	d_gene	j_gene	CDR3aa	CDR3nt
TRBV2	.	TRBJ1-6	CASSLGGGSPLHF	TGTGCCAGCAGCTTAGGGGGTGGTTCACCCCTCCACTTT
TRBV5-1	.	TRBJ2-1	CASRPESNEQFF	TGCGCCAGCAGGCCGGAGAGTAATGAGCAGTTCTTC
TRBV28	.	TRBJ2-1	CASIRGSARGYNEQFF	TGTGCCAGCATTCGTGGGTCCGCCCGCGGTTACAATGAGCAGTTCTTC
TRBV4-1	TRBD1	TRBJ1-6	CASSQDQGANSPLHF	TGCGCCAGCAGCCAAGATCAGGGGGCAAATTCACCCCTCCACTTT
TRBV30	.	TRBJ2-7	CAWGRVYEQYF	TGTGCCTGGGGTAGAGTCTACGAGCAGTACTTC
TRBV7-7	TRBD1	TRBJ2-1	CASSLAGTDYNEQFF	TGTGCTAGCAGCTTAGCCGGGACAGACTACAATGAGCAGTTCTTC
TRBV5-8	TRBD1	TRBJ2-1	CASSFGGTGMGNEQFF	TGTGCCAGCAGCTTTGGGGGGACAGGGATGGGGAATGAGCAGTTCTTC
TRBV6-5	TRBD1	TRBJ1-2	CASSSQGAGGYTF	TGTGCCAGCAGTTCACAGGGGGCAGGTGGCTACACCTTC
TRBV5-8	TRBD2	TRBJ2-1	CASSGRGGGGHEQFF	TGTGCCAGCAGCGGGCGGGGGGGCGGAGGACATGAGCAGTTCTTC
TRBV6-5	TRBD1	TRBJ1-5	CASSTGVFNQPQHF	TGTGCCAGCTCCACAGGGGTCTTTAATCAGCCCCAGCATTTT
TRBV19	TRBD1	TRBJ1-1	CARRDRGTATVEAFF	TGTGCCAGAAGGGACAGGGGGACAGCTACCGTCGAAGCTTTCTTT
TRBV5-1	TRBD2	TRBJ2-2	CASSYTSGGAWNTGELFF	TGCGCCAGCAGCTACACTAGCGGGGGGGCCTGGAACACCGGGGAGCTGTTTTTT
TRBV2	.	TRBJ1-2	CASCPSRGARGYTF	TGTGCCAGTTGTCCCTCCCGGGGGGCGCGAGGCTACACCTTC
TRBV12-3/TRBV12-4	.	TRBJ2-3	CASSLRDTQYF	TGTGCCAGCAGTTTGAGGGATACGCAGTATTTT
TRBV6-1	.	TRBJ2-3	CASSEQGGDTQYF	TGTGCCAGCAGTGAACAGGGGGGAGATACGCAGTATTTT
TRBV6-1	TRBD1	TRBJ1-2	CASSDRGRGYGYTF	TGTGCCAGCAGTGACAGGGGGCGAGGCTATGGCTACACCTTC
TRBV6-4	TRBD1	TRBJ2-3	CASSDSGGQGADTQYF	TGTGCCAGCAGTGACTCGGGTGGACAGGGGGCAGATACGCAGTATTTT